This record concerns one TCR beta chain sequence. Its antigen is as yet unknown. This sample was taken from a study of blood T cells in healthy people across ages. Study-wide results and limits: Roughly linearly, TCR beta diversity per million T cells fell as age increased. PBMCs went unsorted, and a conclusive naive versus antigen-experienced comparison was therefore prevented. Naive CD4+ cells and diversity were both higher in long-lived donors than in aged donors.

Combining a sample-barcoded 5' primer with a J-beta primer mix, a second PCR ran for 7 to 11 cycles. In TCRdb, the 5' RACE reads were re-called with MiXCR into one record per CDR3 protein. The sample lists about 1.4 million distinct CDR3 sequences, approximately 63% seen once, with 6.7% in the top ten. The trim removed 5 bases at V and 2 bases at J, leaving 10 bases unmatched. The germline gives CDR1 SGHAT, CDR2 FQNNGV. The CDR3 covers 16 residues. Donor samples were obtained from healthy Caucasian individuals from Russia, aged about 6 to 100. Sequences were obtained from blood. This sequence joins TRBV11-2 and TRBJ2-7, with 9 bases that match TRBD2. This sequence originates from a man between 18 and 35 years old in good health. The CDR3 bases are TGTGCCAGCAGCCCCGTGAGGCGGGAGGGCCCCTACGAGCAGTACTTC. This sequence encodes CASSPVRREGPYEQYF.